These T cell receptor beta chains were read from a single sample in a study of vaccination and CD4 T cells after COVID-19. TCRdb processed the PCR reads anew with MiXCR; each CDR3 protein has one entry. The sample has 13,000 or so distinct CDR3 sequences; approximately 60% are singletons. No cognate antigen is known for these TCRs. Sequenced input: CD4+ T cells from blood, cultured in vitro. These receptors all come from a human donor who had recovered from COVID-19. Each CDR3 is given with its conserved first and last residue. D genes are given only for firm matches. Clone size is shown for a subset of rows, as once, few, many or a class of expanded clone.

CDR3: CAISPGQRTGELFF; DNA: TGTGCCATCAGCCCGGGACAGCGCACCGGGGAGCTGTTTTTT; J: TRBJ2-2; size: NA; D: TRBD1; V: TRBV10-3
CDR3: CASSLASGFTDTQYF; DNA: TGTGCCAGCAGCCTCGCTAGCGGTTTTACAGATACGCAGTATTTT; J: TRBJ2-3; size: NA; D: TRBD2; V: TRBV5-4
CDR3: CSTPWGTGVNSPLHF; DNA: TGCAGTACCCCTTGGGGGACAGGGGTTAATTCACCCCTCCACTTT; J: TRBJ1-6; size: NA; D: TRBD1; V: TRBV20-1
CDR3: CAWSSGLAGASEQFF; DNA: TGTGCCTGGAGTTCAGGGCTAGCGGGGGCCTCGGAGCAGTTCTTC; J: TRBJ2-1; size: NA; D: TRBD2; V: TRBV30
CDR3: CASSYGDKPQHF; DNA: TGTGCCAGCAGTTACGGGGACAAGCCCCAGCATTTT; J: TRBJ1-5; size: NA; D: NA; V: TRBV12-3/TRBV12-4
CDR3: CASSLINLGVSSPLHF; DNA: TGTGCCAGCAGCTTAATCAACTTGGGGGTTAGTTCACCCCTCCACTTT; J: TRBJ1-6; size: NA; D: NA; V: TRBV11-2
CDR3: CATSFTGLAGRRDTQYF; DNA: TGTGCCACCAGCTTTACCGGACTAGCGGGGCGTCGGGATACGCAGTATTTT; J: TRBJ2-3; size: few; D: TRBD2; V: TRBV15
CDR3: CSAFGQGILGGYTF; DNA: TGCAGTGCTTTTGGGCAGGGGATCCTTGGAGGCTACACCTTC; J: TRBJ1-2; size: NA; D: NA; V: TRBV20-1
CDR3: CASAQGQFNQPQHF; DNA: TGTGCCTCGGCGCAGGGTCAATTCAATCAGCCCCAGCATTTT; J: TRBJ1-5; size: few; D: NA; V: TRBV6-1
CDR3: CASTGDYEQYF; DNA: TGTGCCAGCACCGGGGACTACGAGCAGTACTTC; J: TRBJ2-7; size: few; D: NA; V: TRBV2
CDR3: CASRPVSGGGGYTF; DNA: TGTGCCAGCAGGCCCGTTAGCGGGGGCGGTGGCTACACCTTC; J: TRBJ1-2; size: few; D: NA; V: TRBV6-1
CDR3: CASNLTGTSESYEQYF; DNA: TGTGCCAGCAACCTGACCGGGACTAGCGAGTCCTACGAGCAGTACTTC; J: TRBJ2-7; size: NA; D: TRBD2; V: TRBV27
CDR3: CASSLLGLAAYEQYF; DNA: TGTGCCAGCAGCTTGTTGGGACTAGCGGCCTACGAGCAGTACTTC; J: TRBJ2-7; size: NA; D: TRBD2; V: TRBV7-2
CDR3: CSAPQRTGSYEQYF; DNA: TGCAGTGCTCCCCAAAGGACCGGCTCCTACGAGCAGTACTTC; J: TRBJ2-7; size: NA; D: NA; V: TRBV20-1
CDR3: CAWSGGSAEAFF; DNA: TGTGCCTGGAGTGGCGGGTCAGCTGAAGCTTTCTTT; J: TRBJ1-1; size: NA; D: NA; V: TRBV30
CDR3: CASSTGRVSGNTIYF; DNA: TGTGCCAGCAGTACAGGCCGTGTATCTGGAAACACCATATATTTT; J: TRBJ1-3; size: NA; D: NA; V: TRBV28
CDR3: CSARGGGSSYTQYF; DNA: TGCAGTGCTAGAGGGGGCGGATCCTCCTATACGCAGTATTTT; J: TRBJ2-3; size: NA; D: NA; V: TRBV20-1
CDR3: CASSLRLGTQYF; DNA: TGTGCCAGCAGCCTGAGACTGGGGACCCAGTACTTC; J: TRBJ2-5; size: NA; D: NA; V: TRBV11-2
CDR3: CASSDEGSAEAFF; DNA: TGTGCCAGCAGTGATGAGGGGTCCGCTGAAGCTTTCTTT; J: TRBJ1-1; size: NA; D: NA; V: TRBV2
CDR3: CSARDWSGTEAFF; DNA: TGCAGTGCTAGAGATTGGTCAGGGACTGAAGCTTTCTTT; J: TRBJ1-1; size: NA; D: NA; V: TRBV20-1
CDR3: CASSLTGGSPSSGSPYEQYF; DNA: TGTGCCAGCAGTTTAACAGGGGGTTCGCCCTCTAGCGGGTCCCCCTACGAGCAGTACTTC; J: TRBJ2-7; size: few; D: NA; V: TRBV6-5
CDR3: CASSQEYATALHSQYF; DNA: TGTGCCAGCAGCCAAGAGTACGCGACAGCCCTTCACTCGCAGTATTTT; J: TRBJ2-3; size: NA; D: NA; V: TRBV14
CDR3: CSASRQGMGTDTQYF; DNA: TGCAGTGCTAGTCGGCAGGGTATGGGCACAGATACGCAGTATTTT; J: TRBJ2-3; size: NA; D: NA; V: TRBV20-1
CDR3: CASRGQGAINVGELFF; DNA: TGTGCCAGCAGGGGACAGGGGGCGATAAATGTAGGGGAGCTGTTTTTT; J: TRBJ2-2; size: few; D: TRBD1; V: TRBV6-1
CDR3: CSARDPLGKGTYEQYF; DNA: TGCAGTGCTAGAGACCCTCTCGGGAAAGGGACTTACGAGCAGTACTTC; J: TRBJ2-7; size: NA; D: NA; V: TRBV20-1
CDR3: CASSLSREPYNEQFF; DNA: TGTGCCAGCAGCTTATCGCGGGAGCCGTACAATGAGCAGTTCTTC; J: TRBJ2-1; size: once; D: TRBD2; V: TRBV7-3
CDR3: CASSPGYSGANVLTF; DNA: TGTGCCAGCAGCCCTGGGTACTCTGGGGCCAACGTCCTGACTTTC; J: TRBJ2-6; size: few; D: NA; V: TRBV28
CDR3: CASSLELGAQYF; DNA: TGTGCCAGCAGCTTGGAACTAGGGGCGCAGTATTTT; J: TRBJ2-3; size: NA; D: NA; V: TRBV5-4
CDR3: CASSPEGRQETQYF; DNA: TGTGCCAGCAGTCCAGAGGGGAGGCAGGAGACCCAGTACTTC; J: TRBJ2-5; size: NA; D: NA; V: TRBV6-2/TRBV6-3
CDR3: CASSRTGVVSNQPQHF; DNA: TGTGCCAGCAGCCGGACAGGGGTGGTTAGCAATCAGCCCCAGCATTTT; J: TRBJ1-5; size: NA; D: TRBD1; V: TRBV2
CDR3: CASSLAQLARYNEQFF; DNA: TGCGCCAGCAGCTTGGCCCAGCTAGCGAGATACAATGAGCAGTTCTTC; J: TRBJ2-1; size: NA; D: NA; V: TRBV5-1
CDR3: CASSLLGETQYF; DNA: TGTGCCAGCAGCTTATTAGGGGAGACCCAGTACTTC; J: TRBJ2-5; size: NA; D: NA; V: TRBV7-2
CDR3: CSAGYQGIAQYF; DNA: TGCAGTGCGGGGTATCAGGGAATTGCCCAGTACTTC; J: TRBJ2-5; size: NA; D: NA; V: TRBV20-1
CDR3: CASSGLAPIQYF; DNA: TGTGCCAGCAGCGGACTAGCGCCGATTCAGTACTTC; J: TRBJ2-4; size: NA; D: TRBD2; V: TRBV25-1
CDR3: CASSLMPAGGGETQYF; DNA: TGTGCTAGCAGCCTTATGCCGGCGGGAGGGGGAGAGACCCAGTACTTC; J: TRBJ2-5; size: once; D: TRBD2; V: TRBV7-7
CDR3: CASSSPNLAWELFF; DNA: TGTGCCAGCAGCTCCCCCAATTTGGCGTGGGAGCTGTTTTTT; J: TRBJ2-2; size: NA; D: NA; V: TRBV11-1
CDR3: CASSSPGTGGKTQYF; DNA: TGTGCCAGCAGTTCTCCCGGGACAGGGGGCAAGACCCAGTACTTC; J: TRBJ2-5; size: NA; D: TRBD1; V: TRBV7-9
CDR3: CASRIQHRNTEAFF; DNA: TGTGCCAGTAGAATACAACACCGGAACACTGAAGCTTTCTTT; J: TRBJ1-1; size: NA; D: NA; V: TRBV19
CDR3: CASSQDLLGTQYF; DNA: TGTGCCAGCAGCCAAGACCTGTTGGGGACCCAGTACTTC; J: TRBJ2-5; size: NA; D: NA; V: TRBV2
CDR3: CASTRVAGADTQYF; DNA: TGTGCCAGCACCCGAGTAGCGGGAGCAGATACGCAGTATTTT; J: TRBJ2-3; size: NA; D: TRBD2; V: TRBV6-2/TRBV6-3
CDR3: CSARDRGADSYEQYF; DNA: TGCAGTGCTAGAGATCGTGGGGCCGACTCCTACGAGCAGTACTTC; J: TRBJ2-7; size: NA; D: NA; V: TRBV20-1
CDR3: CSARGTGSSYNEQFF; DNA: TGCAGTGCTAGAGGGACAGGGAGCTCCTACAATGAGCAGTTCTTC; J: TRBJ2-1; size: NA; D: TRBD1; V: TRBV20-1
CDR3: CASSFRLGSYNSPLHF; DNA: TGTGCCAGCAGTTTCCGGCTGGGGTCCTATAATTCACCCCTCCACTTT; J: TRBJ1-6; size: NA; D: NA; V: TRBV27
CDR3: CASSFSPTSGSYNEQFF; DNA: TGTGCCAGCAGTTTTTCTCCGACTAGCGGGTCCTACAATGAGCAGTTCTTC; J: TRBJ2-1; size: once; D: TRBD2; V: TRBV6-2/TRBV6-3
CDR3: CSGQGNTGELFF; DNA: TGCAGCGGACAGGGGAACACCGGGGAGCTGTTTTTT; J: TRBJ2-2; size: NA; D: TRBD1; V: TRBV29-1
CDR3: CSATREQGSSQPQHF; DNA: TGCAGTGCTACCCGGGAGCAGGGGAGTAGTCAGCCCCAGCATTTT; J: TRBJ1-5; size: NA; D: NA; V: TRBV20-1
CDR3: CASSLNGNTDTQYF; DNA: TGCGCCAGCAGTCTCAACGGGAACACAGATACGCAGTATTTT; J: TRBJ2-3; size: NA; D: NA; V: TRBV5-1
CDR3: CASSAEIPPGAKNIQYF; DNA: TGTGCCAGCAGTGCCGAAATCCCCCCGGGGGCCAAAAACATTCAGTACTTC; J: TRBJ2-4; size: NA; D: NA; V: TRBV6-4
CDR3: CASSVGDTTDTQYF; DNA: TGTGCCAGCAGTGTGGGGGACACCACAGATACGCAGTATTTT; J: TRBJ2-3; size: few; D: NA; V: TRBV6-1
CDR3: CASSLDGTTGTQYF; DNA: TGTGCCAGCAGCTTAGATGGGACTACTGGGACCCAGTACTTC; J: TRBJ2-5; size: NA; D: TRBD2; V: TRBV7-2
CDR3: CASSLGLYSGNTIYF; DNA: TGTGCCAGCAGCTTGGGACTGTACTCTGGAAACACCATATATTTT; J: TRBJ1-3; size: NA; D: NA; V: TRBV7-2
CDR3: CSVLGSASSSYEQYF; DNA: TGCAGCGTTTTGGGCAGCGCTTCGAGCTCCTACGAGCAGTACTTC; J: TRBJ2-7; size: NA; D: NA; V: TRBV29-1
CDR3: CATSSHTAPYEQYF; DNA: TGTGCCACCAGTAGCCATACGGCCCCGTACGAGCAGTACTTC; J: TRBJ2-7; size: few; D: NA; V: TRBV24-1
CDR3: CSGTGEGETQYF; DNA: TGCAGCGGAACAGGGGAGGGAGAGACCCAGTACTTC; J: TRBJ2-5; size: NA; D: NA; V: TRBV29-1
CDR3: CSVPNNRLNSIGYGYTF; DNA: TGCAGTGTCCCAAATAACCGACTGAACTCAATCGGCTATGGCTACACCTTC; J: TRBJ1-2; size: NA; D: NA; V: TRBV20-1
CDR3: CSGGEFRRARRSYNSPLHF; DNA: TGCAGTGGAGGGGAATTTCGCAGGGCCAGGAGGTCCTATAATTCACCCCTCCACTTT; J: TRBJ1-6; size: NA; D: NA; V: TRBV20-1
CDR3: CASSFPLLAGASYEQYF; DNA: TGTGCCAGCAGTTTCCCCCTCCTAGCGGGAGCCTCTTACGAGCAGTACTTC; J: TRBJ2-7; size: NA; D: TRBD2; V: TRBV28
CDR3: CASSSRTGWNSPLHF; DNA: TGTGCCAGCAGCTCCCGGACAGGTTGGAATTCACCCCTCCACTTT; J: TRBJ1-6; size: NA; D: TRBD1; V: TRBV9
CDR3: CASSDRAGLHEQYF; DNA: TGTGCCAGCAGTGACAGGGCAGGGCTTCACGAGCAGTACTTC; J: TRBJ2-7; size: NA; D: NA; V: TRBV6-1